This T cell receptor beta chain was sequenced in a study of blood T cell repertoires in COVID-19. For the study at large: Material from acute and convalescent COVID-19 was sourced from the United States, Italy and Spain. In each case, the material was cDNA or gDNA derived from T cells, B-cell-depleted T cells, or PBMCs.

Trimming removed 1 base from V and 5 bases from J, with 11 bases in between. The CDR3 totals 14 residues. Germline V gives CDR1 SGHNT, CDR2 YYREEE (reference sequence). Original processing methods: Researchers report that nucleated cell counts were estimated from reference gene primer amplification. Clones were read by immunoSEQ multiplex PCR, and TCRdb kept only the in-frame ones, dropping some. The DNA was the basis for D and trimming; V, J and clone size are from that table. The table records some 270,000 clones, approximately 85% of them present only once. This clonotype was sampled from a woman between 45 and 60 years old with acute COVID-19. This chain uses TRBV5-4 with TRBJ2-3; tentative D call: TRBD1 (6 bases). What was sequenced was PBMCs or T cells enriched from blood (not recorded which). The CDR3 nucleotides read TGTGCCAGCAGCTTGTTGGGGGCGGGAGATACGCAGTATTTT. Encoded protein: CASSLLGAGDTQYF. Complete variable domain (other parts from reference TRBV5-4 and TRBJ2-3): ETGVTQSPTHLIKTRGQQVTLRCSSQSGHNTVSWYQQALGQGPQFIFQYYREEENGRGNFPPRFSGLQFPNYSSELNVNALELDDSALYLCASSLLGAGDTQYFGPGTRLTVL.